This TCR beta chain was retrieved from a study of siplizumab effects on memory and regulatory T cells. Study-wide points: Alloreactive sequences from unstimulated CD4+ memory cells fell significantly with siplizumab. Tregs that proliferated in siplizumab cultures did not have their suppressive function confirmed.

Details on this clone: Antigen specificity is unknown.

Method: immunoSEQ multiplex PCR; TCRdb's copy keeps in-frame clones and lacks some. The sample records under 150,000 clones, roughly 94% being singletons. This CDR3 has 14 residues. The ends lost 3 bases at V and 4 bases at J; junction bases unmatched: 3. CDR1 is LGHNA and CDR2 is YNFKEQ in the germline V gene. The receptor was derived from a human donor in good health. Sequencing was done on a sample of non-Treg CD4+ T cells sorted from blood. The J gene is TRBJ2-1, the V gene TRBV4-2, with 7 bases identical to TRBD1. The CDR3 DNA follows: TGTGCCAGCAGCCAGGGGGACAGTTACAATGAGCAGTTCTTC. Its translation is CASSQGDSYNEQFF.